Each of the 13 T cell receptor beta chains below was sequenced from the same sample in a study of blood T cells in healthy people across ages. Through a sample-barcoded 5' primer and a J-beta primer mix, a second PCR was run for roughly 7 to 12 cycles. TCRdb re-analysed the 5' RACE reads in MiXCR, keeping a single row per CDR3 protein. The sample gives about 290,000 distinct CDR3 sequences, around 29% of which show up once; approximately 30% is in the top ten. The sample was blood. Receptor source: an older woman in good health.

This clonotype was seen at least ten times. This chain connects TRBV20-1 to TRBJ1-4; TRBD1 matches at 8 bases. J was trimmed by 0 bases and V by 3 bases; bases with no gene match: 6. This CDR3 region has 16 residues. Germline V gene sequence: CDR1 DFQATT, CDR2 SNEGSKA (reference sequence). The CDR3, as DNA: TGCAGTGCTAGGGGGCAGGGGGCGACAACTAATGAAAAACTGTTTTTT. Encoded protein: CSARGQGATTNEKLFF.

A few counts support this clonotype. CDR3 residues: CAIREGGGSTGELFF. CDR3 bases: TGTGCCATCAGAGAAGGAGGGGGTAGCACCGGGGAGCTGTTTTTT. The rearrangement links TRBV10-3 to TRBJ2-2; D tentatively fits TRBD1 or TRBD2 (6 bases each). V was trimmed by 6 bases and J by 4 bases, leaving 15 bases between them. The length of the CDR3 is 15 residues. CDR1 and CDR2 (germline): ENHRY, SYGVKD.

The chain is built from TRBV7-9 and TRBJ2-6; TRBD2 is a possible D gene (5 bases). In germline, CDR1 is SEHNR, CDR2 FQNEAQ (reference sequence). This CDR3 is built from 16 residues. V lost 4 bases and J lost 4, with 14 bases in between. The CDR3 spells CASSSNGELGANVLTF. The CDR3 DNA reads TGTGCCAGCAGCTCGAACGGGGAACTGGGGGCCAACGTCCTGACTTTC.

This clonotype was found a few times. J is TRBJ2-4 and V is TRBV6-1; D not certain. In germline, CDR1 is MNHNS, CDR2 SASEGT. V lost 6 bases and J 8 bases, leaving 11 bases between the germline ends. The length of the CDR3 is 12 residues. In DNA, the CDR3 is TGTGCCAGCAGCCCACGACCCGACATTCAGTACTTC. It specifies CASSPRPDIQYF.

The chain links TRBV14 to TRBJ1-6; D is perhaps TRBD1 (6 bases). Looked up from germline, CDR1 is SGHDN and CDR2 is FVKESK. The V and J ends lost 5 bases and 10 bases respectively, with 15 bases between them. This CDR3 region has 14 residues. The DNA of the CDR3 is TGTGCCAGCAGCAGACAGGCGGTAAACTCACCCCTCCACTTT. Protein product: CASSRQAVNSPLHF.

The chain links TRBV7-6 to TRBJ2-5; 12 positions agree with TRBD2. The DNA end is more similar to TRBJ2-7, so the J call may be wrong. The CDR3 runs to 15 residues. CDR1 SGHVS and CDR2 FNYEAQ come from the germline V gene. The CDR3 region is CASSLPGLAGPEQYF. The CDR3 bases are TGTGCCAGCAGCTTACCGGGACTAGCGGGTCCCGAGCAGTACTTC.

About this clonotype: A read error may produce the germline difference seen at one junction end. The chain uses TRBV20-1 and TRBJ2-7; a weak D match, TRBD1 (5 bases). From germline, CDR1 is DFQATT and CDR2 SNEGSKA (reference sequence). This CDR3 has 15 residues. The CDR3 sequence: CSAVPLVDRPYEQCF. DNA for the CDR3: TGCAGTGCTGTCCCCCTAGTAGACAGACCCTACGAGCAGTGCTTC.

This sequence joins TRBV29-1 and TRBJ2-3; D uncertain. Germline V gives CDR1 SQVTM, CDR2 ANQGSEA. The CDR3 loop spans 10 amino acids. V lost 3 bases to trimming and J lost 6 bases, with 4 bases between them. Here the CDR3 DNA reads TGCAGCGTTGACGACGATACGCAGTATTTT. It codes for CSVDDDTQYF.

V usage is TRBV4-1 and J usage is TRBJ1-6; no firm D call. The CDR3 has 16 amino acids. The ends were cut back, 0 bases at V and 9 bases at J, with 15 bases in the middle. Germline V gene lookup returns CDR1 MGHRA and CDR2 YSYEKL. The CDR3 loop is CASSQDISRARSPLHF. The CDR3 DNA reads TGCGCCAGCAGCCAAGATATATCCCGGGCGCGTTCACCCCTCCACTTT.

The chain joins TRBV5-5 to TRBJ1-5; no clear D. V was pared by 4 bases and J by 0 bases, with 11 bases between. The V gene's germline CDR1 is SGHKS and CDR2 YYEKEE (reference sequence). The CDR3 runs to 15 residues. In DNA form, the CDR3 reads TGTGCCAGCAGCCGGACGGACTATAGCAATCAGCCCCAGCATTTT. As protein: CASSRTDYSNQPQHF.

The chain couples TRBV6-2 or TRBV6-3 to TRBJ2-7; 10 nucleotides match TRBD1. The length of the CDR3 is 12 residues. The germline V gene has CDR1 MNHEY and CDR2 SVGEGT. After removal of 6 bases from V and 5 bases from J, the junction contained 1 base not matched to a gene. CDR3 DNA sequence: TGTGCCAGCAGGACAGGGGGCCACGAGCAGTACTTC. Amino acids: CASRTGGHEQYF.

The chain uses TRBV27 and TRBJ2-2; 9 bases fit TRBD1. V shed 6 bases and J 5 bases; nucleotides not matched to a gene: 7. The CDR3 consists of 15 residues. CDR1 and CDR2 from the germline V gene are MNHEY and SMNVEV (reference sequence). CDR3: CASRLGTGRTGELFF. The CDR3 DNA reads TGTGCCAGCAGGCTCGGGACAGGGAGGACCGGGGAGCTGTTTTTT.

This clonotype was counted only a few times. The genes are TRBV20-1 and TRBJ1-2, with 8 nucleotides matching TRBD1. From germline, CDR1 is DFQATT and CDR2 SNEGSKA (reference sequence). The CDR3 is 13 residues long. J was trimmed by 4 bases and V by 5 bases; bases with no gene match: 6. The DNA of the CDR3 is TGCAGTGCTGCTACAGGGGGGGGCTATGGCTACACCTTC. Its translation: CSAATGGGYGYTF.